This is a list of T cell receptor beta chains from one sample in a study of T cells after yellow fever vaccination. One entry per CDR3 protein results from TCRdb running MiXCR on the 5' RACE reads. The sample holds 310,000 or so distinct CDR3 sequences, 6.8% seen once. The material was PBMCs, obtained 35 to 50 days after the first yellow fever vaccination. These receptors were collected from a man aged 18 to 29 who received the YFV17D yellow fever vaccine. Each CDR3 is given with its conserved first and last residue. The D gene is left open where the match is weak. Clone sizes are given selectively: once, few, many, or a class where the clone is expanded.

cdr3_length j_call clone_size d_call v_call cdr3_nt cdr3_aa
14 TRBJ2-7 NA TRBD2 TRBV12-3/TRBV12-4 TGTGCCAGCAGTTTTTCAGCGGGGGCTAGACGGCAGTACTTC CASSFSAGARRQYF
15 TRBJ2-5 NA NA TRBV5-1 TGCGCCAGCAGCTTGAGAAAGTCGGGGCAAGAGACCCAGTACTTC CASSLRKSGQETQYF
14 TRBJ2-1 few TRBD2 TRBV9 TGTGCCAGCAGCGATAGCGGGGCGGACAATGAGCAGTTCTTC CASSDSGADNEQFF
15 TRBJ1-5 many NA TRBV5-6 TGTGCCAGCAGCACCTACCAGGCTGAAGATCAGCCCCAGCATTTT CASSTYQAEDQPQHF
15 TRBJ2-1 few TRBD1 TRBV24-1 TGTGCCACCAGTGATACCATCGGGACAGTCAATGAGCAGTTCTTC CATSDTIGTVNEQFF
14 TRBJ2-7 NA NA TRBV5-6 TGTGCCAGCAGCTTGGGGCTCCTCTGGGACGAGCAGTACTTC CASSLGLLWDEQYF
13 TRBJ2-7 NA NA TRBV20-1 TGCAGTGCTAGAGCCCGGGGCGGTTACGAGCAGTACTTC CSARARGGYEQYF
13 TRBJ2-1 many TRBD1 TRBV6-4 TGTGCCAGCAGTGACTCGGACAGGAATGAGCAGTTCTTC CASSDSDRNEQFF
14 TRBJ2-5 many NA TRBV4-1 TGCGCCAGCAGCCAACCTGACAGGCGGGAGACCCAGTACTTC CASSQPDRRETQYF
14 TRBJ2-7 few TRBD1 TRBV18 TGTGCCAGCTCCCCGGGGGACAGGGACCACGAGCAGTACTTC CASSPGDRDHEQYF
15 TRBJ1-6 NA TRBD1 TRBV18 TGTGCCAGCTCACCGGGTGACAGGGGGGTTTCACCCCTCCACTTT CASSPGDRGVSPLHF
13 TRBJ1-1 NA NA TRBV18 TGTGCCAGCTCACCTGGGACACGGACTGAAGCTTTCTTT CASSPGTRTEAFF
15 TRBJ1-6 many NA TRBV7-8 TGTGCCAGCAGAGTAGGGAACCCTTTGGATTCACCCCTCCACTTT CASRVGNPLDSPLHF
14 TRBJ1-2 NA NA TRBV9 TGTGCCAGCAGCGTAGACCCCCGCTCACGAGGCTACACCTTC CASSVDPRSRGYTF